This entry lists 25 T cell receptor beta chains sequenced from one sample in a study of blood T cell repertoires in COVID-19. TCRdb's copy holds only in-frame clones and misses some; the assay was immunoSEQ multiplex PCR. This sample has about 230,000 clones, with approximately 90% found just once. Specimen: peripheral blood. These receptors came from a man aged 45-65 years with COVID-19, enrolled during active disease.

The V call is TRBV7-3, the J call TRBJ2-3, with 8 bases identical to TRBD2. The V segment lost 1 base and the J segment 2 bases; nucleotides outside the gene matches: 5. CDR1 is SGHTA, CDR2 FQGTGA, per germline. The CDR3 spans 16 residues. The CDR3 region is CASSLIAGLHTDTQYF. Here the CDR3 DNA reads TGTGCCAGCAGCTTAATAGCGGGGTTGCACACAGATACGCAGTATTTT.

The CDR3 is CASSSTRLATGELFF. CDR3 sequence (DNA): TGTGCCAGCAGCTCGACTAGGCTAGCCACCGGGGAGCTGTTTTTT. The V and J genes are TRBV5-6 and TRBJ2-2; perhaps TRBD2 as D (6 bases). The CDR3 consists of 15 residues. The germline V gene encodes CDR1 SGHDT and CDR2 YYEEEE. With 3 bases removed from V and 4 bases from J, the gap between germline ends came to 13 bases.

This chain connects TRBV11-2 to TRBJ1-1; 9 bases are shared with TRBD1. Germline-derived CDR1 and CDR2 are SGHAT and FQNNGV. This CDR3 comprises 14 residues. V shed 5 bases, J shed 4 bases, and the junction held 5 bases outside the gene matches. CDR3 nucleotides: TGTGCCAGCAGCCCGACAGGGGGTGCCACTGAAGCTTTCTTT. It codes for CASSPTGGATEAFF. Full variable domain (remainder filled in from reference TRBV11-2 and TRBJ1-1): EAGVAQSPRYKIIEKRQSVAFWCNPISGHATLYWYQQILGQGPKLLIQFQNNGVVDDSQLPKDRFSAERLKGVDSTLKIQPAKLEDSAVYLCASSPTGGATEAFFGQGTRLTVV.

CDR3 sequence: CASSSAGQGNYGYTF. The CDR3 DNA reads as TGTGCCAGTAGTTCAGCTGGCCAGGGAAACTATGGCTACACCTTC. The chain employs TRBV19 and TRBJ1-2; TRBD1 is a possible D gene (5 bases). Per the germline V gene, CDR1 is LNHDA and CDR2 is SQIVND (reference sequence). There are 15 residues in the CDR3. V shed 5 bases and J shed 2 bases, with 15 bases lying between them.

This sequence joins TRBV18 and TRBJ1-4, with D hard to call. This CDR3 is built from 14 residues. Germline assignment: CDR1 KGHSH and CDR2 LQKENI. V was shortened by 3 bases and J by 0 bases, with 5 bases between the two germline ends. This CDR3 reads CASSPGTTNEKLFF. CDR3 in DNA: TGTGCCAGCTCACCCGGGACAACTAATGAAAAACTGTTTTTT.

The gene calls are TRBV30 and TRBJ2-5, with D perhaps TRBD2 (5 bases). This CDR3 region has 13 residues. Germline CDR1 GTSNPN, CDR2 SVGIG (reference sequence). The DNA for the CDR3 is TGTGGGGCGGACTCCCTCCGCTTCGAGACCCAGTACTTC. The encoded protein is CGADSLRFETQYF.

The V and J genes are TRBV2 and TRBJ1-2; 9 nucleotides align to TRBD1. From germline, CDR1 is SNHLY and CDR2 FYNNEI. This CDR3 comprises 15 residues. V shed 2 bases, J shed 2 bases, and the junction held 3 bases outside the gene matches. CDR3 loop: CASSEQGTGNYGYTF. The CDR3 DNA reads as TGTGCCAGCAGTGAACAAGGGACAGGGAACTATGGCTACACCTTC.

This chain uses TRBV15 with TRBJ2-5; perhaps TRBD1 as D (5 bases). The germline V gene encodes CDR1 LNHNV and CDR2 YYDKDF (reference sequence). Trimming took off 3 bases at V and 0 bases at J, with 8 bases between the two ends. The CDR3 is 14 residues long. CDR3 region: CATSSAGYQETQYF. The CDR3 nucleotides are TGTGCCACCAGCAGCGCAGGGTACCAAGAGACCCAGTACTTC.

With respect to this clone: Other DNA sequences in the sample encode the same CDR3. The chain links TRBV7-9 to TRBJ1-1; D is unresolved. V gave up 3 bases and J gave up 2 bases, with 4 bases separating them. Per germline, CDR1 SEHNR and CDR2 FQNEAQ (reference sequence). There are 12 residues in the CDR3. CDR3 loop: CASSFLNTEAFF. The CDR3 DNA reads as TGTGCCAGCAGCTTTCTTAACACTGAAGCTTTCTTT.

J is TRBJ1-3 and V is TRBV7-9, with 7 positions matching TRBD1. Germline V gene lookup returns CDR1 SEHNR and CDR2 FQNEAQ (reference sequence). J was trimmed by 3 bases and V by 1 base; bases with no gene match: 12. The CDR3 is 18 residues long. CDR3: CASSLGSTGSTFGNTIYF. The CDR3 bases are TGTGCCAGCAGCTTAGGTTCGACAGGGTCTACGTTTGGAAACACCATATATTTT.

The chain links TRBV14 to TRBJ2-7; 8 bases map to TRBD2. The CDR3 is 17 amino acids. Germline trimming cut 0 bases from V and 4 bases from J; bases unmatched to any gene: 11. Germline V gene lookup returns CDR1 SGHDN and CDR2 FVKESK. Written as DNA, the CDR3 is TGTGCCAGCAGCCAAGATACCCGAGCGGGAGTTTGGTACGAGCAGTACTTC. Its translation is CASSQDTRAGVWYEQYF.

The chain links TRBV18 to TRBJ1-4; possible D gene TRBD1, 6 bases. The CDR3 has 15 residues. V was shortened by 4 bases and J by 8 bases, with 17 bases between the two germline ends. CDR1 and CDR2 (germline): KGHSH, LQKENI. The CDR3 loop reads CASSRRQGSNEKLFF. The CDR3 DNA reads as TGTGCCAGCTCACGACGCCAGGGGAGTAACGAAAAACTGTTTTTT.

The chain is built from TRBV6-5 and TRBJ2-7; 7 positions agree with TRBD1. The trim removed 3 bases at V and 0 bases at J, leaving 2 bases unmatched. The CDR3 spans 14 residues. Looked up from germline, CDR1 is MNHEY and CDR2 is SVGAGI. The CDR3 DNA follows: TGTGCCAGCAGTTATAGGGGGCCCTCCTACGAGCAGTACTTC. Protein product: CASSYRGPSYEQYF.

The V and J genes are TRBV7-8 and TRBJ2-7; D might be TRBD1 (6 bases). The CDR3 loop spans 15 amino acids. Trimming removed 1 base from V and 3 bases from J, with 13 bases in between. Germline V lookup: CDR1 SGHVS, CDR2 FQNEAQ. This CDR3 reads CASSLGLTGNYEQYF. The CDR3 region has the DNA TGTGCCAGCAGCTTAGGATTAACAGGGAACTACGAGCAGTACTTC.

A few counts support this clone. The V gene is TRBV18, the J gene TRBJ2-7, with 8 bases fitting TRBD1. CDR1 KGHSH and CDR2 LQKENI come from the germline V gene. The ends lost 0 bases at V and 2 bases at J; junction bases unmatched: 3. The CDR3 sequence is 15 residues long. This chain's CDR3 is CASSPPDRGPYEQYF. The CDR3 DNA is TGTGCCAGCTCACCACCAGACAGGGGCCCCTACGAGCAGTACTTC.

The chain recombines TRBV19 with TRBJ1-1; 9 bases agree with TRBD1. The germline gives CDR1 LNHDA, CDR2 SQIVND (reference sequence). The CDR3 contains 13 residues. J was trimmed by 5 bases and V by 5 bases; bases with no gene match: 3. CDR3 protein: CASSQDRGTEAFF. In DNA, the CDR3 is TGTGCCAGTAGTCAGGACAGGGGAACTGAAGCTTTCTTT. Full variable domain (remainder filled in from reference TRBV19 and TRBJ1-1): DGGITQSPKYLFRKEGQNVTLSCEQNLNHDAMYWYRQDPGQGLRLIYYSQIVNDFQKGDIAEGYSVSREKKESFPLTVTSAQKNPTAFYLCASSQDRGTEAFFGQGTRLTVV.

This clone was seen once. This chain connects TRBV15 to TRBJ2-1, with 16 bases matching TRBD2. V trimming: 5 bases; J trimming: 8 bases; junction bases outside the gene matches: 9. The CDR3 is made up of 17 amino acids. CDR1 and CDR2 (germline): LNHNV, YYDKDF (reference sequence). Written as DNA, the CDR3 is TGTGCCACCAGCCAGGGGGGGACTAGCGGGAGGGCCGATGAGCAGTTCTTC. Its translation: CATSQGGTSGRADEQFF.

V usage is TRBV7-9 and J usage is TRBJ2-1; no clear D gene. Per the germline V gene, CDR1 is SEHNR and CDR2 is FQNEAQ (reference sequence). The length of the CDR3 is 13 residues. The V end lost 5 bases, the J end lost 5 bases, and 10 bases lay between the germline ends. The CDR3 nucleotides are TGTGCCAGCAGCCCACTCCCCCACAATGAGCAGTTCTTC. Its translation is CASSPLPHNEQFF. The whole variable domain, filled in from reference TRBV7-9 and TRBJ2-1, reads DTGVSQNPRHKITKRGQNVTFRCDPISEHNRLYWYRQTLGQGPEFLTYFQNEAQLEKSRLLSDRFSAERPKGSFSTLEIQRTEQGDSAMYLCASSPLPHNEQFFGPGTRLTVL.

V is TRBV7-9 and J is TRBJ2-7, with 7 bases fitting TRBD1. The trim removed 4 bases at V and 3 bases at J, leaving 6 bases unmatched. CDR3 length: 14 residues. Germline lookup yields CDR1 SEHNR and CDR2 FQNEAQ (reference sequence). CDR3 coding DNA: TGTGCCAGCAGCTCCGGGACAGTACTCTACGAGCAGTACTTC. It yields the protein CASSSGTVLYEQYF.

CDR3 DNA: TGTGCCAGCAGCCAAGCCCTAGCGGGTCGATACGAGCAGTACTTC. This translates into CASSQALAGRYEQYF. The chain recombines TRBV3-1 (or the pseudogene TRBV3-2) with TRBJ2-7; 8 positions match TRBD2. The CDR3 length is 15 residues. Per the germline V gene, CDR1 is LGHDT and CDR2 is YNNKEL (reference sequence). V trimming: 1 base; J trimming: 4 bases; junction bases outside the gene matches: 6.

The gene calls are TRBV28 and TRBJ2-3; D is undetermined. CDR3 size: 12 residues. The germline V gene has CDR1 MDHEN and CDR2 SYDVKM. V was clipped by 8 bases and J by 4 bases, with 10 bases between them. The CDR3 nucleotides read TGTGCCAGCCTGGGCACCGCAGATACGCAGTATTTT. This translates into CASLGTADTQYF. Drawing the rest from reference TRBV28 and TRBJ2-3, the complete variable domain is DVKVTQSSRYLVKRTGEKVFLECVQDMDHENMFWYRQDPGLGLRLIYFSYDVKMKEKGDIPEGYSVSREKKERFSLILESASTNQTSMYLCASLGTADTQYFGPGTRLTVL.

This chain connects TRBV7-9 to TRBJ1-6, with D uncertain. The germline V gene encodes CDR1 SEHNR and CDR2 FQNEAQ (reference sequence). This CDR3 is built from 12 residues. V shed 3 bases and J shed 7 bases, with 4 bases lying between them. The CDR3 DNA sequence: TGTGCCAGCAGCTTTGGCAATTCACCCCTCCACTTT. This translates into CASSFGNSPLHF.

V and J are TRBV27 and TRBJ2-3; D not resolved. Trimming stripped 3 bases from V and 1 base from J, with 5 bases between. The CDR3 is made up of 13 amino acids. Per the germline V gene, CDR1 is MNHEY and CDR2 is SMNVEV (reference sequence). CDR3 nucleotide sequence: TGTGCCAGCAGTTTTCAGGGCACAGATACGCAGTATTTT. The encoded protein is CASSFQGTDTQYF.

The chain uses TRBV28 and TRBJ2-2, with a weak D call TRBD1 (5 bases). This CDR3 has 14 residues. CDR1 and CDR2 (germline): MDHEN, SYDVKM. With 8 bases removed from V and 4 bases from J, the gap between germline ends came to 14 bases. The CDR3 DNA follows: TGTGCCAGCGGACATGGCGGTGGCACCGGGGAGCTGTTTTTT. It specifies CASGHGGGTGELFF.

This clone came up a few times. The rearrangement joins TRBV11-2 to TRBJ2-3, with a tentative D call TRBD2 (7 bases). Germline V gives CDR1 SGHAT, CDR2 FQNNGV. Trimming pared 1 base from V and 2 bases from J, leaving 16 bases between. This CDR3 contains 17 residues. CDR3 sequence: CASSLVGGPGFTDTQYF. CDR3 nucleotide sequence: TGTGCCAGCAGCTTAGTGGGGGGGCCGGGATTCACAGATACGCAGTATTTT.